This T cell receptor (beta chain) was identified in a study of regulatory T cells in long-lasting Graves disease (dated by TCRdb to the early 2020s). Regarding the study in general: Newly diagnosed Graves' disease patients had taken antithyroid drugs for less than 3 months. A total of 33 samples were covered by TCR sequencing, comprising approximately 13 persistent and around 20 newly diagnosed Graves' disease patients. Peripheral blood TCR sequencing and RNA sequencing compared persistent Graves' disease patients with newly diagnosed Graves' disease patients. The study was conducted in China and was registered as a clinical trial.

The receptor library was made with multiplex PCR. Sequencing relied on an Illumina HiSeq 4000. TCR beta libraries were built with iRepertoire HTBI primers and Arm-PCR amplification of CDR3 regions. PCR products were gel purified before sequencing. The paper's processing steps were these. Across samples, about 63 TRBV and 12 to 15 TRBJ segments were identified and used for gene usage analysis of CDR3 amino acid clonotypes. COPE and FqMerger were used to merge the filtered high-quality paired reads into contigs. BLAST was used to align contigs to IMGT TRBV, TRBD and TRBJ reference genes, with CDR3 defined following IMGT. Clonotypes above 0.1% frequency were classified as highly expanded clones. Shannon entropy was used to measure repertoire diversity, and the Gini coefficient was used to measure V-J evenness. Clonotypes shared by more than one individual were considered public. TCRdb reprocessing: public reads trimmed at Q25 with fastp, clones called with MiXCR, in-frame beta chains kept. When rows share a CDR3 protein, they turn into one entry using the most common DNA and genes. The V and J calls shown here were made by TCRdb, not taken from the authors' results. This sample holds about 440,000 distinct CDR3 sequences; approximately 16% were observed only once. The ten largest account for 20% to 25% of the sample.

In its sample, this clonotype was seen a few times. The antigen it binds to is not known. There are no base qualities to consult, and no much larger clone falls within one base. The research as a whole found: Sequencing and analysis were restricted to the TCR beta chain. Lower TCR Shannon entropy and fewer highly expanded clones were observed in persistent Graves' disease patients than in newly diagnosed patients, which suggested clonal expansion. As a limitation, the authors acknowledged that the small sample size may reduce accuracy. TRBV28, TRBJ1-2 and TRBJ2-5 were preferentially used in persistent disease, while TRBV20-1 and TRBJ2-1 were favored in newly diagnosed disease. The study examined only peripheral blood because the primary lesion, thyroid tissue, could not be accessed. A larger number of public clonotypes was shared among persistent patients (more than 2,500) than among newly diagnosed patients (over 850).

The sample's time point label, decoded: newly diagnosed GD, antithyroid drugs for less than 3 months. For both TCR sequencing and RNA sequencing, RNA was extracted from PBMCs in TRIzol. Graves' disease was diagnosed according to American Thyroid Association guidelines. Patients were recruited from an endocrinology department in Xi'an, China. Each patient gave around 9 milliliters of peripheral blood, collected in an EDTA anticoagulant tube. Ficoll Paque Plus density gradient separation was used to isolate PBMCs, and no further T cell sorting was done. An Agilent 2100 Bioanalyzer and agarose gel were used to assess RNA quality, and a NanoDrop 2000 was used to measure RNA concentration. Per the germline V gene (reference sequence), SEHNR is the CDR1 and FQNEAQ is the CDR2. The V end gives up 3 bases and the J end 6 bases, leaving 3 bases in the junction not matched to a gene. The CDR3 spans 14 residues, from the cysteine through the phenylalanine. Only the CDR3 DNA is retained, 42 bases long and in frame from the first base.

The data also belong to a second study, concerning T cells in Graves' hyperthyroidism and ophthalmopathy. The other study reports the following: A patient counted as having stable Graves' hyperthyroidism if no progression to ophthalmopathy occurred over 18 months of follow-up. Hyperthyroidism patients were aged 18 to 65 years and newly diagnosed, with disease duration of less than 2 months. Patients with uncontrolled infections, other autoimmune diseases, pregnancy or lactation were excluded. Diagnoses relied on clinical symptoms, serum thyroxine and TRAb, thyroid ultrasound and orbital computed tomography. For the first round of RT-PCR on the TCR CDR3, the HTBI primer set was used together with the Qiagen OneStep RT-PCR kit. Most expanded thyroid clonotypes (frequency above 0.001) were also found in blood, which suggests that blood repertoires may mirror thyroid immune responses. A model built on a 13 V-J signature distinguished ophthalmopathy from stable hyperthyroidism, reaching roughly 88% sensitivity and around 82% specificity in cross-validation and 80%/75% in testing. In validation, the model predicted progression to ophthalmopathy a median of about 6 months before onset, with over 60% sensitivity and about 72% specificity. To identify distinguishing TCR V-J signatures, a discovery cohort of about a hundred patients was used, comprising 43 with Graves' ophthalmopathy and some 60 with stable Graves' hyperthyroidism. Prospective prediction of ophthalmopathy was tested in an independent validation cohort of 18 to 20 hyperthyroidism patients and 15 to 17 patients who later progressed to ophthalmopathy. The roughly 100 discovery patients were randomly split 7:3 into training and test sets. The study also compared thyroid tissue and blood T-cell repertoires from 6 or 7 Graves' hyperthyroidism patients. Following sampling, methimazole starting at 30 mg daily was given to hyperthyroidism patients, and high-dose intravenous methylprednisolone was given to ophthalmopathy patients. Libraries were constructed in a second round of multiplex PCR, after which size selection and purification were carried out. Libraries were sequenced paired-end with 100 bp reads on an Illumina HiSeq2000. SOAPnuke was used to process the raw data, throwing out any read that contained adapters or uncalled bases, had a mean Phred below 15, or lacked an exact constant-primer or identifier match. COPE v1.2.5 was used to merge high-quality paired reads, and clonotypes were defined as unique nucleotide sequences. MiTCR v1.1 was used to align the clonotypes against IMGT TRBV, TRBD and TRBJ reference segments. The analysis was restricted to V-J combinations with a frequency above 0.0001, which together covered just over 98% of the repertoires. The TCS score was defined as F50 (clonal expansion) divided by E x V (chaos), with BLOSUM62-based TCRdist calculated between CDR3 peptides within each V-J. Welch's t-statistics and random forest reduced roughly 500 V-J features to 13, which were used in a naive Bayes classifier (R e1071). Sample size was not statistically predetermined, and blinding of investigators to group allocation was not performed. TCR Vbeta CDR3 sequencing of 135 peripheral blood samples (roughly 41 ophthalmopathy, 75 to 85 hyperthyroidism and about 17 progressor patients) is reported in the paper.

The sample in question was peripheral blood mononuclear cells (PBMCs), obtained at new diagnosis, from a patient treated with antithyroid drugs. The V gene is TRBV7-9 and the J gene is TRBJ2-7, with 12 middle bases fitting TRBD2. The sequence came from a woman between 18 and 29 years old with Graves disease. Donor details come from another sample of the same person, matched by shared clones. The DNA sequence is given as TGTGCCAGCAGCTTTGGGACTAGCGGGCTCGAGCAGTACTTC. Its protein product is CASSFGTSGLEQYF.